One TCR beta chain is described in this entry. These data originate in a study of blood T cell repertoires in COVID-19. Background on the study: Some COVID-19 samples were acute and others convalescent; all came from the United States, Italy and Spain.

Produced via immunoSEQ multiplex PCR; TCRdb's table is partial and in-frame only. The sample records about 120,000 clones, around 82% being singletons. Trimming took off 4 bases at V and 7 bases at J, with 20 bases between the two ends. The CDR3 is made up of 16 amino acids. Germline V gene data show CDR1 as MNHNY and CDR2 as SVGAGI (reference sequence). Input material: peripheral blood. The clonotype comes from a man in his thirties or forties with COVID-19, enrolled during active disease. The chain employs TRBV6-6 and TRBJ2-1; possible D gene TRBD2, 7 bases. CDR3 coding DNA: TGTGCCAGCAGTTTTTGGACTAGGAGGACAGTAAATGAGCAGTTCTTC. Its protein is CASSFWTRRTVNEQFF.